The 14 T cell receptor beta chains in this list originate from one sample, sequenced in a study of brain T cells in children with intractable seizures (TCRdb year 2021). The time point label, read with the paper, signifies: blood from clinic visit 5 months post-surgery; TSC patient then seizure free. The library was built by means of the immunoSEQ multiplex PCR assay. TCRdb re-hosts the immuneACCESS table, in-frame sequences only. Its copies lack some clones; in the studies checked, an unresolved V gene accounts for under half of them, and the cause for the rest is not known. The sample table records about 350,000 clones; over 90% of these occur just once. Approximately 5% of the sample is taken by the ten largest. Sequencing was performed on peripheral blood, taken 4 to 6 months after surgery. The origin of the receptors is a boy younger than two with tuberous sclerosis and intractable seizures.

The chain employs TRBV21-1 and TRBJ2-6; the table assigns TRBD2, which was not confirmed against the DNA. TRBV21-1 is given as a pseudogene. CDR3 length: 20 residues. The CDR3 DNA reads TGTGCCAGCAGCAAAGAAAGGCCTAGCGGGAGTGATTCTGGGGCCAACGTCCTGACTTTC. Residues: CASSKERPSGSDSGANVLTF.

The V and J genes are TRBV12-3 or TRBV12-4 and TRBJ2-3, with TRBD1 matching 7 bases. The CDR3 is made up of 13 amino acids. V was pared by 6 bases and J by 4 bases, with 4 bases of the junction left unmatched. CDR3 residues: CASSRGKADTQYF. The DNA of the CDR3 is TGTGCCAGCAGCAGGGGGAAGGCAGATACGCAGTATTTT.

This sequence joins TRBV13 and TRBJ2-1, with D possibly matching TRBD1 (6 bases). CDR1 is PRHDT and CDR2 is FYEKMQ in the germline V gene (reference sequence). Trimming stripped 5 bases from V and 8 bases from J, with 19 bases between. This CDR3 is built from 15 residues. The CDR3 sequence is CASSPESKQGHEQFF. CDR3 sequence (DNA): TGTGCCAGCAGCCCAGAATCAAAACAGGGACATGAGCAGTTCTTC.

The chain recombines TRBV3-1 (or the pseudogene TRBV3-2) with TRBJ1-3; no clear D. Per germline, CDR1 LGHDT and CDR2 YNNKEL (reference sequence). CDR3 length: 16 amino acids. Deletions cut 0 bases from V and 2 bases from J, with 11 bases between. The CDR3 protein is CASSQDQSEAGNTIYF. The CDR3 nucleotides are TGTGCCAGCAGCCAAGATCAATCAGAAGCTGGAAACACCATATATTTT.

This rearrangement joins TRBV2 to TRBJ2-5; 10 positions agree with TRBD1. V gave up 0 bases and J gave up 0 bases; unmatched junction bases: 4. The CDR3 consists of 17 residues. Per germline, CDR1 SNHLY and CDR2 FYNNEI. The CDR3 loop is CASSEAGQGEYQETQYF. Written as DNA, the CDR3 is TGTGCCAGCAGTGAAGCCGGACAGGGGGAGTACCAAGAGACCCAGTACTTC.

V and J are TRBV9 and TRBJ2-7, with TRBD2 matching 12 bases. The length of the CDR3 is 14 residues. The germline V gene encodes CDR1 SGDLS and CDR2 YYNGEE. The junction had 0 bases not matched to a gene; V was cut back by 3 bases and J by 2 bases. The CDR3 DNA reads TGTGCCAGCAGCGCTAGCGGGAGGGCCTACGAGCAGTACTTC. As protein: CASSASGRAYEQYF.

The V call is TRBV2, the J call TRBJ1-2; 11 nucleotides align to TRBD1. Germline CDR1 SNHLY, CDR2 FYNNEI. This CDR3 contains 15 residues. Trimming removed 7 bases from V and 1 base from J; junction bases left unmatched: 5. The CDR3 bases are TGTGCCAGCACTGATGGGACAGGGGGTAACTATGGCTACACCTTC. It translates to CASTDGTGGNYGYTF.

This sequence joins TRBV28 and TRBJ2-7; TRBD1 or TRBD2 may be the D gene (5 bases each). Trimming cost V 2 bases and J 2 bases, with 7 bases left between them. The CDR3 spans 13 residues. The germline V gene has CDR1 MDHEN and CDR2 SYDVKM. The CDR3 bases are TGTGCCAGCAGTTTAGGGGGACCCTACGAGCAGTACTTC. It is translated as CASSLGGPYEQYF. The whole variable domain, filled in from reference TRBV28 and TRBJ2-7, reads DVKVTQSSRYLVKRTGEKVFLECVQDMDHENMFWYRQDPGLGLRLIYFSYDVKMKEKGDIPEGYSVSREKKERFSLILESASTNQTSMYLCASSLGGPYEQYFGPGTRLTVT.

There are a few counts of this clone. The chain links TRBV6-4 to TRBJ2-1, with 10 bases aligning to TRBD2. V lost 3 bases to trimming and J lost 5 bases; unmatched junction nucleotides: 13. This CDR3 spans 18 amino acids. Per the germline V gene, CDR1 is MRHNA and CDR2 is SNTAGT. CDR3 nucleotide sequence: TGTGCCAGCAGTGAGGGGAGCGGGAGGGGCCCCCGGGACAATGAGCAGTTCTTC. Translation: CASSEGSGRGPRDNEQFF.

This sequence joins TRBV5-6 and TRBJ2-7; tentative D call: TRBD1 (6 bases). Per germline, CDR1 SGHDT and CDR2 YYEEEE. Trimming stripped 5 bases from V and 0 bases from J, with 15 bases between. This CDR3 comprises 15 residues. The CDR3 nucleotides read TGTGCCAGCAGTTACGGGACATTGAGCTCCTACGAGCAGTACTTC. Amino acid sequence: CASSYGTLSSYEQYF.

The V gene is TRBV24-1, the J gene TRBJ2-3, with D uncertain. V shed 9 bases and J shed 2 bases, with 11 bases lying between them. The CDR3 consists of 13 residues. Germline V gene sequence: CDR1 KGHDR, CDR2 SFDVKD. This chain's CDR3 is CATEAGYTDTQYF. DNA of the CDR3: TGTGCCACCGAAGCCGGATACACAGATACGCAGTATTTT.

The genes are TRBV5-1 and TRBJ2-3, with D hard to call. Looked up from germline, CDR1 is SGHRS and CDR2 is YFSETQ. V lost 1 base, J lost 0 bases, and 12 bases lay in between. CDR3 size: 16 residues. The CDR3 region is CASSLLPTTSTDTQYF. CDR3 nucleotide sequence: TGCGCCAGCAGCTTGCTCCCAACGACTAGCACAGATACGCAGTATTTT. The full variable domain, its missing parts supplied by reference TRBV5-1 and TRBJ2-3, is KAGVTQTPRYLIKTRGQQVTLSCSPISGHRSVSWYQQTPGQGLQFLFEYFSETQRNKGNFPGRFSGRQFSNSRSEMNVSTLELGDSALYLCASSLLPTTSTDTQYFGPGTRLTVL.

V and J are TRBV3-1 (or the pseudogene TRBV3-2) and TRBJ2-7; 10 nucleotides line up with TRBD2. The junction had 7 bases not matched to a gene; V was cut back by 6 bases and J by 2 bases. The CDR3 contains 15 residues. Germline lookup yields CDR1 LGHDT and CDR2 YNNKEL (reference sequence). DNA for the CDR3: TGTGCCAGCAGTCGAAGCGGGAGGGTAACCTACGAGCAGTACTTC. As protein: CASSRSGRVTYEQYF.

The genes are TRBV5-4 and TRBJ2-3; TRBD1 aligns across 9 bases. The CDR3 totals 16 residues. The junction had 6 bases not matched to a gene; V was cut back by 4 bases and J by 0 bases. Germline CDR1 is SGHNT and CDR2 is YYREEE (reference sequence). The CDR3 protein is CASSARTGASTDTQYF. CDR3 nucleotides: TGTGCCAGCAGCGCCAGGACAGGGGCTAGCACAGATACGCAGTATTTT.